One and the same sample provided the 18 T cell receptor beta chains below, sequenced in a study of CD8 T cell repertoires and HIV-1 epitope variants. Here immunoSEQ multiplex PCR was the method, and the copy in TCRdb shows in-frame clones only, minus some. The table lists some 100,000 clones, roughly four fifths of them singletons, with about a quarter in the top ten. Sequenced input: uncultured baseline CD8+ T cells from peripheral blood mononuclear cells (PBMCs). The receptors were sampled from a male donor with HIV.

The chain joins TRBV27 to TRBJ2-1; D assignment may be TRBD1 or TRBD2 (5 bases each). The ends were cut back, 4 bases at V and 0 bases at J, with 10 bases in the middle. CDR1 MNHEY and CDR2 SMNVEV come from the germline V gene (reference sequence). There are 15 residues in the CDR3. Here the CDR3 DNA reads TGTGCCAGCAGTTGGGACGGTAGCTCCTACAATGAGCAGTTCTTC. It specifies CASSWDGSSYNEQFF.

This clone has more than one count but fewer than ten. The CDR3 sequence is CASSLEVTGEKLFF. In DNA, the CDR3 is TGTGCCAGCAGCTTAGAGGTGACAGGTGAAAAACTGTTTTTT. The J gene is TRBJ1-4, the V gene TRBV7-9; the D gene is possibly TRBD1 (6 bases). Germline-derived CDR1 and CDR2 are SEHNR and FQNEAQ (reference sequence). The length of the CDR3 is 14 residues. The germline V and J ends were trimmed by 1 base and 7 bases, with 10 bases remaining between them. Combining the CDR3 with reference TRBV7-9 and TRBJ1-4 gives the whole variable domain DTGVSQNPRHKITKRGQNVTFRCDPISEHNRLYWYRQTLGQGPEFLTYFQNEAQLEKSRLLSDRFSAERPKGSFSTLEIQRTEQGDSAMYLCASSLEVTGEKLFFGSGTQLSVL.

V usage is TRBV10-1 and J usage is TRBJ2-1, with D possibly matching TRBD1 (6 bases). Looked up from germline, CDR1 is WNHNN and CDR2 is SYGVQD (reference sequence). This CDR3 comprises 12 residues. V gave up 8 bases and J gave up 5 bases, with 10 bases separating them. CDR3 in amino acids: CASQGYNNEQFF. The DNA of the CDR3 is TGCGCCAGCCAGGGGTACAACAATGAGCAGTTCTTC.

Here the CDR3 DNA reads TGTGCCAGCACCCCCTTACAGGGACCGTACTACTACGAGCAGTACTTC. Amino acids: CASTPLQGPYYYEQYF. The chain recombines TRBV6-6 with TRBJ2-7, with TRBD1 as a possible D gene (6 bases). The CDR3 has 16 amino acids. In germline, CDR1 is MNHNY, CDR2 SVGAGI (reference sequence). V shed 7 bases and J shed 3 bases, with 22 bases lying between them.

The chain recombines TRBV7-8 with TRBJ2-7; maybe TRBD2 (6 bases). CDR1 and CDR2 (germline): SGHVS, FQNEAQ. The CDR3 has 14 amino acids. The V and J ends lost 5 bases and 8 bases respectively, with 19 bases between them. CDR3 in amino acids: CASSPPIGGSKQYF. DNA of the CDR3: TGTGCCAGCAGCCCCCCTATCGGGGGTTCGAAGCAGTACTTC.

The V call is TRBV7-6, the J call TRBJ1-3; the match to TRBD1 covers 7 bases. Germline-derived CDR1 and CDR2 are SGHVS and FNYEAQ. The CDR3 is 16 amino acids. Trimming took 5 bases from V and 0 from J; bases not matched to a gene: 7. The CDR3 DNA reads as TGTGCCAGCAGCCGCCGGGACAGAAACTCTGGAAACACCATATATTTT. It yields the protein CASSRRDRNSGNTIYF.

CDR3 protein: CASGHGRVEGYGYTF. Here the CDR3 DNA reads TGTGCCAGTGGCCACGGGAGGGTGGAGGGCTATGGCTACACCTTC. V is TRBV19 and J is TRBJ1-2; no clear D gene. Trimming pared 8 bases from V and 4 bases from J, leaving 20 bases between. CDR3 length equals 15 residues. Germline CDR1 and CDR2: LNHDA and SQIVND (reference sequence).

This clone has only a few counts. The CDR3 sequence: CASSLRGGGYTF. The CDR3 region has the DNA TGTGCCAGCAGCTTAAGAGGGGGTGGCTACACCTTC. The V call is TRBV11-2, the J call TRBJ1-2, with a possible D match to TRBD1 (6 bases). CDR1 and CDR2 from the germline V gene are SGHAT and FQNNGV. Trimming cost V 2 bases and J 7 bases, with 8 bases left between them. CDR3 length equals 12 residues.

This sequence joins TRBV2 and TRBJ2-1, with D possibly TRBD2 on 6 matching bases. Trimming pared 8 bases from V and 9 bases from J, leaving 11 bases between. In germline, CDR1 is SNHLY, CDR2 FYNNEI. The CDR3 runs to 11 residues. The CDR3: CASLGGAEQFF. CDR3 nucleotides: TGTGCCAGCCTGGGGGGAGCTGAGCAGTTCTTC. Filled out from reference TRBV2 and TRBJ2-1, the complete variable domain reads EPEVTQTPSHQVTQMGQEVILRCVPISNHLYFYWYRQILGQKVEFLVSFYNNEISEKSEIFDDQFSVERPDGSNFTLKIRSTKLEDSAMYFCASLGGAEQFFGPGTRLTVL.

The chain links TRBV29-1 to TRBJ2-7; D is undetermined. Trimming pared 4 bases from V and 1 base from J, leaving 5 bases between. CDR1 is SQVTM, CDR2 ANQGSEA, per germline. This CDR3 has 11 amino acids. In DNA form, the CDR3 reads TGCAGCGTTGTCGCATCCTACGAGCAGTACTTC. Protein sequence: CSVVASYEQYF.

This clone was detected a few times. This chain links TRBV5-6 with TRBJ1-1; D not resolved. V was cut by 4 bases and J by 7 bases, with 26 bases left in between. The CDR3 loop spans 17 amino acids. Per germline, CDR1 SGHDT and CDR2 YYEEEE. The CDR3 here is CASSPIEDWTGRDEAFF. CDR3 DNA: TGTGCCAGCAGCCCAATCGAGGACTGGACTGGAAGGGATGAAGCTTTCTTT.

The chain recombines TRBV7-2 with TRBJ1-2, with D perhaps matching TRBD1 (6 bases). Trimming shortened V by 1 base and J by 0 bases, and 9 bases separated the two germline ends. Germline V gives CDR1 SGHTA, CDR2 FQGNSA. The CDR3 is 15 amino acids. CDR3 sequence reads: CASSLGRTANYGYTF. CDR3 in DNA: TGTGCCAGCAGCTTAGGACGGACAGCTAACTATGGCTACACCTTC.

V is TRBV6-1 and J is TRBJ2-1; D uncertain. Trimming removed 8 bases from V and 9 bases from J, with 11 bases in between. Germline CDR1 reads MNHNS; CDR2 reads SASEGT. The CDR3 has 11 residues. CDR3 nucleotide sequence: TGTGCCAGCGTAGGGTTAGCTGAGCAGTTCTTC. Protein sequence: CASVGLAEQFF.

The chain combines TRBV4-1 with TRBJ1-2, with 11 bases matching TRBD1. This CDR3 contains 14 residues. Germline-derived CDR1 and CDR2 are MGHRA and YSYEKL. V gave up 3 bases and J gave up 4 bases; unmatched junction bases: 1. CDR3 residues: CASSQGQGGYGYTF. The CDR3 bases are TGCGCCAGCAGCCAGGGACAGGGGGGCTATGGCTACACCTTC.

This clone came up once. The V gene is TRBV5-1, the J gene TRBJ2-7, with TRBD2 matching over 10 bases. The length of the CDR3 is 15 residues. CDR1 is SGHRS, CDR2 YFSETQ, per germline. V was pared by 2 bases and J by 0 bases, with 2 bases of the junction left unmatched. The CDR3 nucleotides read TGCGCCAGCAGCTTCTCTAGCGGGGGCTCCTACGAGCAGTACTTC. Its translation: CASSFSSGGSYEQYF.

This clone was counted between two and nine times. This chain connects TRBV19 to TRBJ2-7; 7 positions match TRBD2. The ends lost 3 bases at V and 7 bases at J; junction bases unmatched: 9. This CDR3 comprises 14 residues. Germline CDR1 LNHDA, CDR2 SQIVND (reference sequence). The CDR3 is CASSMGGSPREQYF. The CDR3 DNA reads TGTGCCAGTAGTATGGGCGGGAGTCCAAGGGAGCAGTACTTC. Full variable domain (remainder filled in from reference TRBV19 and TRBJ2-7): DGGITQSPKYLFRKEGQNVTLSCEQNLNHDAMYWYRQDPGQGLRLIYYSQIVNDFQKGDIAEGYSVSREKKESFPLTVTSAQKNPTAFYLCASSMGGSPREQYFGPGTRLTVT.

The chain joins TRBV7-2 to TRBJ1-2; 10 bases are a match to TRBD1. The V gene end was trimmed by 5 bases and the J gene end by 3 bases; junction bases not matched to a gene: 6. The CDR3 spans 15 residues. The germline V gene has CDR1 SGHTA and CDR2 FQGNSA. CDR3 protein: CASSIPGQGYYGYTF. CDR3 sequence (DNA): TGTGCCAGCAGCATCCCGGGACAGGGGTACTATGGCTACACCTTC.

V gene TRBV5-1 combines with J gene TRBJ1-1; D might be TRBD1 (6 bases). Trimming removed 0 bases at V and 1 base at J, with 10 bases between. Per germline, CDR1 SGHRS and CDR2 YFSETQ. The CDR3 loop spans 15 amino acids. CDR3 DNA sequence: TGCGCCAGCAGCTTGGGGGGGGCCGGGAACACTGAAGCTTTCTTT. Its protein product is CASSLGGAGNTEAFF.